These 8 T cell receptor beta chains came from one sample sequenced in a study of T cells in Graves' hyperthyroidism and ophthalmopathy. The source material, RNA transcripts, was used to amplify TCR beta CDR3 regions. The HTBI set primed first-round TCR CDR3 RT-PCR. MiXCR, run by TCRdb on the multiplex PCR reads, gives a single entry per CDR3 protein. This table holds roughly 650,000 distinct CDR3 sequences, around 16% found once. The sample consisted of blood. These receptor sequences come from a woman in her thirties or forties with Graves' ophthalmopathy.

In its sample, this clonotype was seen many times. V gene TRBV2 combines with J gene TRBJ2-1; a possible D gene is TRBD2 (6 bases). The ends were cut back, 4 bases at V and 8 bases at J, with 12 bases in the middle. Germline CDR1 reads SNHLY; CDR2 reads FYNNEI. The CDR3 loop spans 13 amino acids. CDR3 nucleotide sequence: TGTGCCAGCAGTGTGGAGGGAACGTATGAGCAGTTCTTC. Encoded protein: CASSVEGTYEQFF.

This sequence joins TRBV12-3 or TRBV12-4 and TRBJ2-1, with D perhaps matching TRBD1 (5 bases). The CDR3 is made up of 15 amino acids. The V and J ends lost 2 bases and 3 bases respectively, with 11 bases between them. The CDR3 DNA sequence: TGTGCCAGCAGTTTACCCAGGGCCCTCTACAATGAGCAGTTCTTC. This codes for CASSLPRALYNEQFF.

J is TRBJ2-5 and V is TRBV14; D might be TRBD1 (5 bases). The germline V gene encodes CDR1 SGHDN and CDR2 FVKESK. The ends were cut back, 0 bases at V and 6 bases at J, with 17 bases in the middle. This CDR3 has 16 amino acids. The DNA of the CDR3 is TGTGCCAGCAGCCAAGATTCTAACAGGTTTCGGCAGACCCAGTACTTC. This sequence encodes CASSQDSNRFRQTQYF.

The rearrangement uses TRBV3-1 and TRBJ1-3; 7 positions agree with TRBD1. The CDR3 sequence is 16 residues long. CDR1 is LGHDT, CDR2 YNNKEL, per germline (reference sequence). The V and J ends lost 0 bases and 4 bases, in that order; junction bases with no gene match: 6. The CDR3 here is CASSQDVGTAGNTIYF. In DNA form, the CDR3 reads TGTGCCAGCAGCCAAGATGTTGGGACAGCCGGAAACACCATATATTTT.

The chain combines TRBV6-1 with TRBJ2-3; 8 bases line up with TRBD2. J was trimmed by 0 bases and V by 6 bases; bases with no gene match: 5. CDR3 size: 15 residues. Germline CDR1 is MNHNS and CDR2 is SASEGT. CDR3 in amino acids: CASRIAGHSTDTQYF. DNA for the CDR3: TGTGCCAGCAGGATAGCGGGGCACAGCACAGATACGCAGTATTTT.

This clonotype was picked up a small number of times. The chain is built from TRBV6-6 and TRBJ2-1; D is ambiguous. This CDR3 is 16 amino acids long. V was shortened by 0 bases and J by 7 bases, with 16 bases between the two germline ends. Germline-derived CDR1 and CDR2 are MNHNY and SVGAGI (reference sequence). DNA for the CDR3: TGTGCCAGCAGTTACTCCACCGTCGTCAGCCAGAATGAGCAGTTCTTC. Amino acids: CASSYSTVVSQNEQFF.

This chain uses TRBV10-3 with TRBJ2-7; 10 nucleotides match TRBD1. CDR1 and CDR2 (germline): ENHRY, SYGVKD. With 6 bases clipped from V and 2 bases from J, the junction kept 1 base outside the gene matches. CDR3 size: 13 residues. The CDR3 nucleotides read TGTGCCATCAGGGGGACAGGGGCCTACGAGCAGTACTTC. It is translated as CAIRGTGAYEQYF.

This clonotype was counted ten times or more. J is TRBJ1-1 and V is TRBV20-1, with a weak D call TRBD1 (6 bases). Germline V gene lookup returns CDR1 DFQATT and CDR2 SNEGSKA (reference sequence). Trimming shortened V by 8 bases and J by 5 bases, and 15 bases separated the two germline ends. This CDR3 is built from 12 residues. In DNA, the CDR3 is TGCAGTTCAAGGGGGGCTGTTACTGAAGCTTTCTTT. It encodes CSSRGAVTEAFF.